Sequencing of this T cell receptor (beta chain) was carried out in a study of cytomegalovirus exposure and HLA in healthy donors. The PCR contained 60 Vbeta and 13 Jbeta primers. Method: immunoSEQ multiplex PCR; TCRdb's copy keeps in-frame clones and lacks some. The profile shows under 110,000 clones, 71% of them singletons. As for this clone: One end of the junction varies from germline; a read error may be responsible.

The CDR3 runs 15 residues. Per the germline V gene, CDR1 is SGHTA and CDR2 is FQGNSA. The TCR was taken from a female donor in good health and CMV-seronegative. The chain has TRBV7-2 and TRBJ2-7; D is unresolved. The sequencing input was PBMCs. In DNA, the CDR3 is TGTGCCAGCAGCTTACGGCCAATCCTCTCCTACGAGCGGTACTTC. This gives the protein CASSLRPILSYERYF. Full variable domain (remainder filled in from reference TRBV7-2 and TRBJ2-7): GAGVSQSPSNKVTEKGKDVELRCDPISGHTALYWYRQSLGQGLEFLIYFQGNSAPDKSGLPSDRFSAERTGGSVSTLTIQRTQQEDSAVYLCASSLRPILSYERYFGPGTRLTVT.